The 19 T cell receptor beta chains listed next were all sequenced from one sample in a study of beta chain features in type 1 diabetes. The study's findings and limits: Researchers report that Type 1 diabetes patients had moderately but significantly shorter TCRB CDR3s across all four CD4+ subsets.

The authors reverse transcribed all of the isolated RNA, so sequencing captured expressed TCRB transcripts. Here immunoSEQ multiplex PCR was the method, and the copy in TCRdb shows in-frame clones only, minus some. The table lists approximately 260,000 clones, 20% of them singletons, with around 0.029% in the top ten. Antigens of these TCRs are unknown. Material for sequencing was naive CD4+ T cells from blood. The receptor source for this set is a woman in her thirties or forties with type 1 diabetes.

The chain combines TRBV30 with TRBJ1-1, with D unresolved. The CDR3 totals 15 residues. Trimming pared 0 bases from V and 3 bases from J, leaving 14 bases between. Germline assignment: CDR1 GTSNPN and CDR2 SVGIG (reference sequence). As DNA, the CDR3 is TGTGCCTGGAGTGTAGGTGGAGCCGGGGACACTGAAGCTTTCTTT. It translates to CAWSVGGAGDTEAFF.

The chain carries TRBV4-2 and TRBJ1-2; 11 positions match TRBD1. V gave up 0 bases and J gave up 3 bases; unmatched junction bases: 6. Germline-derived CDR1 and CDR2 are LGHNA and YNFKEQ. The CDR3 consists of 17 residues. The CDR3 spells CASSQDDGTGGDYGYTF. In DNA form, the CDR3 reads TGTGCCAGCAGCCAAGATGACGGGACAGGGGGAGACTATGGCTACACCTTC.

In DNA, the CDR3 is TGTGCCAGCAGCTTAATTGGAGGCGGGGGCGGTATCAATGAGCAGTTCTTC. It yields the protein CASSLIGGGGGINEQFF. V and J are TRBV7-3 and TRBJ2-1; D perhaps matches TRBD2 (7 bases). Looked up from germline, CDR1 is SGHTA and CDR2 is FQGTGA. This CDR3 comprises 17 residues. The germline V and J ends were trimmed by 1 base and 6 bases, with 19 bases remaining between them.

CDR3 coding DNA: TGCGCCAGCAGCTTGGCAACAGGCCCCATCCGTGAGCAGTTCTTC. Translating it yields CASSLATGPIREQFF. The chain joins TRBV5-1 to TRBJ2-1; D possibly corresponds to TRBD1 (5 bases). CDR1 is SGHRS and CDR2 is YFSETQ in the germline V gene. The CDR3 consists of 15 residues. With 0 bases removed from V and 9 bases from J, the gap between germline ends came to 16 bases.

This clone was counted only a few times. The rearrangement uses TRBV5-1 and TRBJ2-3; 10 bases align to TRBD2. This CDR3 spans 15 amino acids. V dropped 4 bases and J dropped 0; count of bases not matched to a gene: 2. The germline V gene has CDR1 SGHRS and CDR2 YFSETQ. This CDR3 reads CASSPGLASTDTQYF. The CDR3 DNA reads as TGCGCCAGCAGCCCGGGACTAGCGAGCACAGATACGCAGTATTTT.

The CDR3 loop is CSVGGPGYGYTF. CDR3 in DNA: TGCAGCGTTGGGGGCCCGGGTTATGGCTACACCTTC. This chain uses TRBV29-1 with TRBJ1-2; perhaps TRBD1 as D (5 bases). V lost 4 bases and J lost 5, with 11 bases in between. The CDR3 is 12 amino acids. The germline V gene has CDR1 SQVTM and CDR2 ANQGSEA.

V and J are TRBV19 and TRBJ2-1, with 8 nucleotides matching TRBD2. With V trimmed by 5 bases and J by 5 bases, 11 bases remained unmatched. CDR1 and CDR2 from the germline V gene are LNHDA and SQIVND (reference sequence). This CDR3 is built from 16 residues. The CDR3 DNA is TGTGCCAGTAGTTGGGCCCATAGCGGGAAGGACAATGAGCAGTTCTTC. This sequence encodes CASSWAHSGKDNEQFF. The full variable domain, its missing parts supplied by reference TRBV19 and TRBJ2-1, is DGGITQSPKYLFRKEGQNVTLSCEQNLNHDAMYWYRQDPGQGLRLIYYSQIVNDFQKGDIAEGYSVSREKKESFPLTVTSAQKNPTAFYLCASSWAHSGKDNEQFFGPGTRLTVL.

A few counts support this clone. The chain uses TRBV28 and TRBJ2-1, with 15 nucleotides matching TRBD2. In germline, CDR1 is MDHEN, CDR2 SYDVKM. After removal of 3 bases from V and 3 bases from J, the junction contained 9 bases not matched to a gene. This CDR3 has 19 amino acids. CDR3 residues: CASSFHGTSGRINYNEQFF. The CDR3 nucleotides read TGTGCCAGCAGTTTTCACGGGACTAGCGGGAGGATTAACTACAATGAGCAGTTCTTC. Looking up the rest from reference TRBV28 and TRBJ2-1 gives the full variable domain: DVKVTQSSRYLVKRTGEKVFLECVQDMDHENMFWYRQDPGLGLRLIYFSYDVKMKEKGDIPEGYSVSREKKERFSLILESASTNQTSMYLCASSFHGTSGRINYNEQFFGPGTRLTVL.

This chain connects TRBV7-2 to TRBJ1-4; 9 nucleotides line up with TRBD1. The CDR3 consists of 16 residues. Germline trimming cut 5 bases from V and 7 bases from J; bases unmatched to any gene: 11. CDR1 SGHTA and CDR2 FQGNSA come from the germline V gene. In nucleotides, the CDR3 is TGTGCCAGCAGCCTCCTTCCGACAGGGGGTTCTGAAAAACTGTTTTTT. This encodes CASSLLPTGGSEKLFF.

The rearrangement uses TRBV9 and TRBJ2-7; TRBD1 is a possible D gene (5 bases). The germline CDR1 and CDR2 sequences are SGDLS and YYNGEE. V lost 0 bases and J lost 6, with 16 bases in between. The CDR3 covers 15 residues. The CDR3 DNA is TGTGCCAGCAGCGTAGAACAGGATTCTCCTACCGAGCAGTACTTC. Its translation is CASSVEQDSPTEQYF.

This clone occurred a few times. The CDR3 DNA follows: TGTGCCACCAGCAGAGAGGCGGACTACGAGCAGTACTTC. Translated: CATSREADYEQYF. The genes are TRBV15 and TRBJ2-7; D unclear. The CDR3 consists of 13 residues. Germline V gene lookup returns CDR1 LNHNV and CDR2 YYDKDF (reference sequence). Trimming shortened V by 0 bases and J by 3 bases, and 6 bases separated the two germline ends.

This chain joins TRBV28 and TRBJ1-1, with D possibly matching TRBD1 (5 bases). The CDR3 loop spans 14 amino acids. Germline assignment: CDR1 MDHEN and CDR2 SYDVKM. The V and J ends lost 7 bases and 5 bases respectively, with 17 bases between them. CDR3 region: CASTSGGRWTEAFF. CDR3 nucleotides: TGTGCCAGCACCAGCGGGGGTCGGTGGACTGAAGCTTTCTTT.

This clone was detected only a few times. The gene calls are TRBV7-2 and TRBJ1-2; D is ambiguous. Germline CDR1 reads SGHTA; CDR2 reads FQGNSA. V was clipped by 4 bases and J by 2 bases, with 2 bases between them. The CDR3 has 11 residues. CDR3 sequence reads: CASSSNYGYTF. CDR3 DNA sequence: TGTGCCAGCAGCTCAAACTATGGCTACACCTTC.

This clone was seen a few times. The chain is built from TRBV5-1 and TRBJ2-2; D perhaps matches TRBD1 (5 bases). The germline CDR1 and CDR2 sequences are SGHRS and YFSETQ. CDR3 length: 17 amino acids. Trimming took 1 base from V and 2 from J, leaving 15 bases between them. The CDR3 loop is CASSLRQGNLNTGELFF. The CDR3 DNA reads TGCGCCAGCAGCTTGCGGCAGGGCAATCTCAACACCGGGGAGCTGTTTTTT.

This clone has more than one count but fewer than ten. This chain links TRBV28 with TRBJ2-1, with 9 bases matching TRBD1. The CDR3 is 14 amino acids. The germline V gene encodes CDR1 MDHEN and CDR2 SYDVKM. V was pared by 8 bases and J by 4 bases, with 6 bases of the junction left unmatched. For the CDR3, the DNA is TGTGCCAGCTCCGGGACAGGGCAGTACAATGAGCAGTTCTTC. Protein sequence: CASSGTGQYNEQFF.

The chain carries TRBV28 and TRBJ2-3, with TRBD1 identical over 8 bases. In germline, CDR1 is MDHEN, CDR2 SYDVKM. V was pared by 6 bases and J by 3 bases, with 5 bases of the junction left unmatched. The CDR3 contains 14 residues. The CDR3 DNA is TGTGCCAGCAGCCAGGACAGGGAGACAGATACGCAGTATTTT. It specifies CASSQDRETDTQYF.

The chain employs TRBV4-2 and TRBJ1-5, with D hard to call. V gave up 4 bases and J gave up 9 bases, with 10 bases separating them. There are 12 residues in the CDR3. Looked up from germline, CDR1 is LGHNA and CDR2 is YNFKEQ. The CDR3 nucleotides are TGTGCCAGCAGCCCCCCTCGAGTGCCCCAGCATTTT. Translating it yields CASSPPRVPQHF.

V and J are TRBV11-1 and TRBJ1-2, with a weak D call TRBD1 (6 bases). There are 13 residues in the CDR3. V dropped 5 bases and J dropped 2 bases, with 9 bases sitting between them. CDR1 SGHAT and CDR2 FQDESV come from the germline V gene (reference sequence). CDR3 sequence: CASSPGGNYGYTF. CDR3 nucleotides: TGTGCCAGCAGCCCGGGGGGCAACTATGGCTACACCTTC.

This clone was picked up a small number of times. This chain uses TRBV4-3 with TRBJ2-5; a weak D match, TRBD1 (5 bases). CDR3 length: 15 residues. V gave up 0 bases and J gave up 4 bases, with 12 bases separating them. Germline assignment: CDR1 LGHNA and CDR2 YSLEER. The chain's CDR3 is CASSQDPDSGETQYF. In DNA, the CDR3 is TGCGCCAGCAGCCAAGATCCTGACAGTGGAGAGACCCAGTACTTC.